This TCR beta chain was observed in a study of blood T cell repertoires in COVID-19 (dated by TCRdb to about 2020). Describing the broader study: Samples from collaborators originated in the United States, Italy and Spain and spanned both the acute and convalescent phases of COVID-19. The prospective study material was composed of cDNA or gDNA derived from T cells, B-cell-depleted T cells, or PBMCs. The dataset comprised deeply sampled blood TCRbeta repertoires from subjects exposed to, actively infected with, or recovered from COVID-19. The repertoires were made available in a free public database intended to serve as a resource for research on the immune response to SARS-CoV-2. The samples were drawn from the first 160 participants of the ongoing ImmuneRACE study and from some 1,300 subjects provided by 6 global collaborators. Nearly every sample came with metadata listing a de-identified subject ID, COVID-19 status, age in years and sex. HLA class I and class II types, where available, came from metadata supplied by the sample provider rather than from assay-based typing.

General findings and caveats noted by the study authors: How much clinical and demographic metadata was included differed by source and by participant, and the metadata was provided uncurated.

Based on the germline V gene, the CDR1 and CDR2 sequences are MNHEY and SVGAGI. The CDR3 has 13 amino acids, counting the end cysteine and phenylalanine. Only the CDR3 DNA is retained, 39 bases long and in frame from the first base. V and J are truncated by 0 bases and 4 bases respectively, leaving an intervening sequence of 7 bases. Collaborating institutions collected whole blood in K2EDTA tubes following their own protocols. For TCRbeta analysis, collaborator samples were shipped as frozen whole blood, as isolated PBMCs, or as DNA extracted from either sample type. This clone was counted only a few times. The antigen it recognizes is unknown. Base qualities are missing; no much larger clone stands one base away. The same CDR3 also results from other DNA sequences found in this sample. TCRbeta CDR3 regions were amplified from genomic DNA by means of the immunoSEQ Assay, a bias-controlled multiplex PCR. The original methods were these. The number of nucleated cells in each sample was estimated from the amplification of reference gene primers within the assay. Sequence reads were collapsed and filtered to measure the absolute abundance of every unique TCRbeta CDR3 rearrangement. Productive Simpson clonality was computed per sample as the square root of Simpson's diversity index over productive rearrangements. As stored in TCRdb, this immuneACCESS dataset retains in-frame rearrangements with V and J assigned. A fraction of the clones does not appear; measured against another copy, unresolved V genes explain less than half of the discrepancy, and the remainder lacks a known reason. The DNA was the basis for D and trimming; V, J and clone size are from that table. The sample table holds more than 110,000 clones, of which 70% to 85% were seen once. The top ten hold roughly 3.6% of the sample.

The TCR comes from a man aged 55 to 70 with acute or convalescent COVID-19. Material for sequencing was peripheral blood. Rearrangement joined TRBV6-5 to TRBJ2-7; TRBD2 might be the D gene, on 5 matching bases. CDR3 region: CASSYSTGYEQYF. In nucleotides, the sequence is TGTGCCAGCAGTTACTCGACGGGGTACGAGCAGTACTTC.